Presented here are 14 T cell receptor beta chains from one specimen sequenced in a study of spatial heterogeneity in lung cancer. TCRdb ran MiXCR on the 5' RACE reads and lists one entry per CDR3 protein. The data hold approximately 12,000 distinct CDR3 sequences, with around 5% observed a single time. Described time point: sample taken at primary tumor resection. Sequencing covered unsorted whole RNA taken from tumor, nontumor lung or frozen PBMC. The specimen comprised lung tumor tissue, sampled at surgery. Receptors originate from a human donor with early-stage non-small cell lung cancer.

This clonotype was detected ten times or more. This beta chain was picked up by a library intended for alpha chains and is off target, so its count carries little meaning. The chain is built from TRBV10-3 and TRBJ2-2, with no clear D. CDR1 ENHRY and CDR2 SYGVKD come from the germline V gene. The CDR3 sequence is 14 residues long. V lost 4 bases and J lost 5, with 11 bases in between. CDR3 protein: CAISGNFETGELFF. The CDR3 coding sequence is TGTGCCATCAGTGGGAACTTCGAAACCGGGGAGCTGTTTTTT.

This clonotype was seen many times. This beta chain is an off-target read within a library intended for alpha chains, so its frequency means little. The rearrangement links TRBV9 to TRBJ2-7, with D hard to call. The germline V gene encodes CDR1 SGDLS and CDR2 YYNGEE. This CDR3 has 15 amino acids. Between the trimmed V and J ends, which lost 2 bases and 0 bases, there was a span of 12 bases. The CDR3 nucleotides are TGTGCCAGCAGCGTCAACCCAACACACTCCTACGAGCAGTACTTC. Translating it yields CASSVNPTHSYEQYF.

This clonotype is labeled medium-sized (0.01 to 0.1%). Found in a library prepared for alpha chains, this beta chain is an off-target read, and its abundance has little meaning. The rearrangement uses TRBV29-1 and TRBJ2-5; D gene unclear. Deletions cut 4 bases from V and 3 bases from J, with 9 bases between. Germline V gene lookup returns CDR1 SQVTM and CDR2 ANQGSEA. CDR3 length equals 12 residues. The CDR3 nucleotides read TGCAGCGTTGCCGGACGGAAAGAGACCCAGTACTTC. It codes for CSVAGRKETQYF.

This clonotype was seen repeatedly, ten times or more. This beta chain appears as a stray read in a library generated for alpha chains; its size is not informative. The chain employs TRBV7-9 and TRBJ2-3; D perhaps matches TRBD2 (6 bases). The germline CDR1 and CDR2 sequences are SEHNR and FQNEAQ (reference sequence). CDR3 size: 15 residues. V was clipped by 3 bases and J by 2 bases, with 12 bases between them. In DNA form, the CDR3 reads TGTGCCAGCAGCTTTGGGTCGGGAGTCACAGATACGCAGTATTTT. Amino acid sequence: CASSFGSGVTDTQYF.

This clonotype was observed many times. Within a library made for alpha chains, this beta chain is off target, and its count is uninformative. The chain couples TRBV27 to TRBJ1-3; D uncertain. V was clipped by 5 bases and J by 1 base, with 15 bases between them. The germline CDR1 and CDR2 sequences are MNHEY and SMNVEV (reference sequence). The CDR3 is 16 amino acids. The CDR3 nucleotides are TGTGCCAGCAGTAACAGCGGACGGGCTTCTGGAAACACCATATATTTT. It specifies CASSNSGRASGNTIYF.

This clonotype was observed many times. For a library built for alpha chains, this beta chain is a stray read; little rests on its size. For the CDR3, the DNA is TGTGCCAGCACAACCGGACAGGGACAAGAGACCCAGTACTTC. The encoded protein is CASTTGQGQETQYF. The V gene is TRBV12-3 or TRBV12-4, the J gene TRBJ2-5, with TRBD1 matching 8 bases. V lost 7 bases and J lost 2; bases outside the gene matches: 6. CDR3 size: 14 residues.

This clonotype has at least ten counts. In a library made to pick up alpha chains, this beta chain is a stray read with a size that means little. This rearrangement joins TRBV27 to TRBJ2-4; D assignment may be TRBD1 or TRBD2 (5 bases each). Germline V gene data show CDR1 as MNHEY and CDR2 as SMNVEV (reference sequence). The CDR3 length is 16 residues. Trimming shortened V by 5 bases and J by 0 bases, and 14 bases separated the two germline ends. The CDR3 loop is CASSQGDHLAKNIQYF. As DNA, the CDR3 is TGTGCCAGCAGTCAGGGAGACCACCTAGCCAAAAACATTCAGTACTTC.

In its sample, this clonotype was seen many times. A library prepared for alpha chains yielded this beta chain as an off-target read; its size is of little meaning. V usage is TRBV6-5 and J usage is TRBJ1-2, with D tentatively TRBD1 (5 bases). This CDR3 region has 11 residues. Germline CDR1 reads MNHEY; CDR2 reads SVGAGI. The V end was cut by 7 bases, the J end by 2 bases, with 5 bases between. In DNA, the CDR3 is TGTGCCAGCAAGGGGAACTATGGCTACACCTTC. Its translation is CASKGNYGYTF.

This clonotype was found many times. This beta chain turned up in a library designed for alpha chains; as an off-target read, its abundance says little. This chain joins TRBV15 and TRBJ1-6; 7 bases agree with TRBD1. The length of the CDR3 is 14 residues. J gave up 10 bases and V 1 base, and 4 bases lay outside the gene matches. Germline-derived CDR1 and CDR2 are LNHNV and YYDKDF (reference sequence). The CDR3 nucleotides read TGTGCCACCAGCAGAGGACAGGGAGGATCACCCCTCCACTTT. Translation gives CATSRGQGGSPLHF.

This clonotype was picked up many times. This beta chain is off target for a library built for alpha chains, so its abundance means little. The chain is built from TRBV13 and TRBJ2-2; TRBD2 agrees at 7 bases. The CDR3 contains 19 residues. The germline V gene encodes CDR1 PRHDT and CDR2 FYEKMQ (reference sequence). J lost 0 bases, V lost 4 bases, and 14 bases had no gene match. The CDR3 DNA is TGTGCCAGCAGCTCCCCAAGAGATGGGCTAGCGGCGAACACCGGGGAGCTGTTTTTT. Encoded protein: CASSSPRDGLAANTGELFF.

A few counts support this clonotype. This beta chain appears as a stray read in a library generated for alpha chains; its size is not informative. The chain combines TRBV4-1 with TRBJ1-3; 11 bases line up with TRBD1. Germline CDR1 MGHRA, CDR2 YSYEKL. This CDR3 is built from 19 residues. Unmatched junction bases numbered 10, after V lost 0 bases and J lost 3 bases. CDR3 amino acids: CASSQDATGTGGIGNTIYF. DNA of the CDR3: TGCGCCAGCAGCCAAGATGCCACCGGGACAGGGGGTATTGGAAACACCATATATTTT.

This clonotype came up a few times. Little can be read into the size of this beta chain, an off-target read in a library designed for alpha chains. The gene calls are TRBV7-9 and TRBJ2-1; tentatively, D is TRBD1 (5 bases). The CDR3 is 16 amino acids. The germline V gene encodes CDR1 SEHNR and CDR2 FQNEAQ (reference sequence). V lost 0 bases and J 1 base, leaving 10 bases between the germline ends. The CDR3 spells CASSLARQWSYNEQFF. The CDR3 coding sequence is TGTGCCAGCAGCTTAGCACGACAGTGGTCCTACAATGAGCAGTTCTTC.

In its sample, this clonotype was seen many times. Within a library made for alpha chains, this beta chain is off target, and its count is uninformative. The V and J genes are TRBV6-6 and TRBJ2-1; 7 bases map to TRBD1. J was trimmed by 9 bases and V by 2 bases; bases with no gene match: 7. The CDR3 has 14 amino acids. CDR1 MNHNY and CDR2 SVGAGI come from the germline V gene (reference sequence). CDR3 DNA: TGTGCCAGCAGTTACATCGACAGGGACGCTGAGCAGTTCTTC. This translates into CASSYIDRDAEQFF.

In this sample, this clonotype turned up many times. Because this beta chain is a stray read in a library intended to capture alpha chains, its abundance should not be given much weight. This chain connects TRBV9 to TRBJ2-1; no definite D call. The CDR3 totals 12 residues. Germline V gene data show CDR1 as SGDLS and CDR2 as YYNGEE. Trimming cost V 1 base and J 8 bases, with 7 bases left between them. CDR3 nucleotide sequence: TGTGCCAGCAGCGTATTCAGAGATGAGCAGTTCTTC. Translation: CASSVFRDEQFF.